This T cell receptor (beta chain) is drawn from a study of T cell repertoires in cytomegalovirus infection. On the study more broadly: Indicated by public TCR beta signatures were CMV infection and matching HLA type. Points from the study as a whole: HLA-C-restricted CMV-specific TCR beta clonotypes prevailed in the ex vivo response. Pooled public TCR beta family frequency picked out CMV carriers with the relevant HLA.

V was shortened by 7 bases and J by 1 base, with 20 bases between the two germline ends. CDR1 is MNHNY, CDR2 SVGAGI, per germline (reference sequence). The CDR3 length is 17 residues. TCRdb re-derived calls from the reads in MiXCR, one entry per CDR3 protein. The data show approximately 160,000 distinct CDR3 sequences, 15% to 20% seen once. A remark on this clonotype: What it binds is not known.

This chain links TRBV6-6 with TRBJ1-5; D is unresolved. The TCR comes from a human donor in good health (CMV status not recorded). Some clones in this sample may be carry-over from other donors' samples. Material for sequencing was CD8+ T cells from PBMCs. The CDR3 DNA follows: TGTGCCAGCACCCTAAGTCGCGCAGGCAAAAGCAATCAGCCCCAGCATTTT. This gives the protein CASTLSRAGKSNQPQHF.